A selection of T cell receptor beta chains follows, all from one sample in a study of spatial heterogeneity in lung cancer. TCRdb redid the calling of the 5' RACE reads with MiXCR, one entry per CDR3 protein. The sample has around 24,000 distinct CDR3 sequences, about 13% seen once. The sequencing here drew on PBMCs, taken at surgery. These receptors all come from a female donor with early-stage non-small cell lung cancer. The CDR3 runs from the conserved cysteine through the conserved F or W. A D gene is named only where the DNA matches it firmly. Clone size appears in some rows only: once, few, many, or a class for an expanded clone.

D gene,J gene,clone size,V gene,CDR3 protein,CDR3 DNA
NA,TRBJ1-1,NA,TRBV18,CASSPPSVNTEAFF,TGTGCCAGCTCACCACCGTCTGTGAACACTGAAGCTTTCTTT
NA,TRBJ1-5,many,TRBV20-1,CSAGEMVGSNQPQHF,TGCAGTGCGGGGGAGATGGTGGGTAGCAATCAGCCCCAGCATTTT
NA,TRBJ2-3,many,TRBV7-2,CASSDYSGRRTDTQYF,TGTGCCAGCAGTGATTACAGCGGGCGGCGGACAGATACGCAGTATTTT
TRBD2,TRBJ2-5,many,TRBV4-3,CASSQVLAGQETQYF,TGCGCCAGCAGCCAAGTGCTAGCGGGGCAAGAGACCCAGTACTTC
TRBD1,TRBJ1-1,NA,TRBV7-9,CASSRQGITEAFF,TGTGCCAGCAGTCGACAGGGCATCACTGAAGCTTTCTTT
TRBD2,TRBJ2-7,few,TRBV7-2,CASGLAGAHEQYF,TGTGCCAGCGGGCTAGCGGGAGCCCACGAGCAGTACTTC
NA,TRBJ2-6,few,TRBV4-2,CASSQTGFGANVLTF,TGTGCCAGCAGCCAAACAGGGTTTGGGGCCAACGTCCTGACTTTC
TRBD1,TRBJ2-7,many,TRBV29-1,CSVVIQGQGEQYF,TGCAGCGTTGTTATCCAGGGACAGGGCGAGCAGTACTTC
TRBD2,TRBJ2-3,many,TRBV7-9,CASLGGSGDTQYF,TGTGCCAGCCTAGGCGGGAGTGGAGATACGCAGTATTTT
TRBD1,TRBJ1-6,many,TRBV6-5,CASSPGTGNSPLHF,TGTGCCAGCAGTCCCGGGACAGGGAATTCACCCCTCCACTTT
NA,TRBJ1-1,few,TRBV12-3/TRBV12-4,CASSPDSIRAFF,TGTGCCAGCAGTCCGGACAGCATTCGGGCTTTCTTT
TRBD1,TRBJ2-1,NA,TRBV20-1,CSARPPGQGSIFVF,TGCAGTGCTAGACCCCCGGGACAGGGGTCTATTTTCGTCTTC
NA,TRBJ1-1,many,TRBV29-1,CSVGWNTEAFF,TGCAGCGTTGGGTGGAACACTGAAGCTTTCTTT
TRBD2,TRBJ2-5,many,TRBV6-4,CASSDPEAGLAGGFQETQYF,TGTGCCAGCAGTGACCCTGAGGCCGGCCTAGCGGGGGGGTTCCAAGAGACCCAGTACTTC
TRBD2,TRBJ2-5,many,TRBV6-5,CASRPGTIVQETQYF,TGTGCCAGCAGACCCGGGACTATCGTACAAGAGACCCAGTACTTC
NA,TRBJ2-6,many,TRBV4-1,CASSPLIGIQHSGANVLTF,TGCGCCAGCAGCCCGTTAATTGGGATTCAACACTCTGGGGCCAACGTCCTGACTTTC
NA,TRBJ2-2,many,TRBV9,CASSVASRVTGELFF,TGTGCCAGCAGCGTAGCGAGCAGGGTCACCGGGGAGCTGTTTTTT
NA,TRBJ1-1,many,TRBV9,CASRGGMNTEAFF,TGTGCCAGCAGAGGAGGAATGAACACTGAAGCTTTCTTT
TRBD2,TRBJ2-5,NA,TRBV11-2,CASSLELAGLQETQYF,TGTGCCAGCAGCTTAGAGTTAGCGGGACTCCAAGAGACCCAGTACTTC
NA,TRBJ2-2,few,TRBV20-1,CSARQGHTGELFF,TGCAGTGCTAGACAGGGTCATACCGGGGAGCTGTTTTTT
TRBD1,TRBJ1-3,many,TRBV27,CASSDAGGGNTIYF,TGTGCCAGCAGTGACGCAGGGGGAGGAAACACCATATATTTT
TRBD1,TRBJ2-5,many,TRBV10-3,CAISELPGQKQETQYF,TGTGCCATCAGTGAGTTACCGGGACAGAAACAAGAGACCCAGTACTTC
NA,TRBJ1-1,NA,TRBV4-2,CASSQEQGNTEAFF,TGTGCCAGCAGCCAGGAACAGGGGAACACTGAAGCTTTCTTT
NA,TRBJ2-2,many,TRBV10-3,CAIKGGGSTGELFF,TGTGCCATCAAAGGAGGAGGTTCCACCGGGGAGCTGTTTTTT
NA,TRBJ2-5,many,TRBV7-9,CASSLTSLGLKRGETQYF,TGTGCCAGCAGCCTCACAAGCCTCGGTCTCAAGAGAGGGGAGACCCAGTACTTC
NA,TRBJ2-3,few,TRBV29-1,CSVEVAGGEGDTQYF,TGCAGCGTTGAAGTAGCTGGCGGTGAGGGAGATACGCAGTATTTT
TRBD1,TRBJ1-5,many,TRBV2,CASSSGTGFKNQPQHF,TGTGCCAGCAGCTCCGGGACAGGTTTCAAGAATCAGCCCCAGCATTTT
TRBD2,TRBJ2-1,many,TRBV5-6,CASSSGGAGNEQFF,TGTGCCAGCAGCTCCGGGGGGGCCGGGAATGAGCAGTTCTTC
NA,TRBJ2-5,many,TRBV20-1,CSASFSGVTETQYF,TGCAGTGCTAGTTTTTCCGGAGTAACAGAGACCCAGTACTTC
NA,TRBJ1-1,few,TRBV9,CASSVVRQENTEAFF,TGTGCCAGCAGCGTAGTCCGGCAGGAGAACACTGAAGCTTTCTTT
NA,TRBJ2-3,many,TRBV5-4,CASSLWALRLTDTQYF,TGTGCCAGCAGCTTGTGGGCCTTAAGGCTCACAGATACGCAGTATTTT
NA,TRBJ2-3,many,TRBV27,CASSLFPHRNTDTQYF,TGTGCCAGCAGTTTATTCCCACACCGAAACACAGATACGCAGTATTTT
TRBD2,TRBJ2-1,many,TRBV4-1,CASSQATSFDEQFF,TGCGCCAGCAGCCAAGCGACTAGCTTCGATGAGCAGTTCTTC
NA,TRBJ2-7,NA,TRBV4-2,CASKYDNSYEQYF,TGTGCCAGCAAATACGACAACTCCTACGAGCAGTACTTC
NA,TRBJ2-6,many,TRBV30,CALEPRRGTWGANVLTF,TGTGCCCTGGAGCCCCGGAGGGGAACGTGGGGGGCAAACGTCCTGACTTTC
TRBD2,TRBJ2-3,NA,TRBV14,CASSKTPLAGKVTDTQYF,TGTGCCAGCAGCAAGACCCCTCTAGCGGGAAAGGTGACAGATACGCAGTATTTT
NA,TRBJ2-3,NA,TRBV20-1,CSAEPVMGTDTQYF,TGCAGTGCTGAACCCGTTATGGGGACAGATACGCAGTATTTT
NA,TRBJ2-1,many,TRBV13,CASSSRAVNEQFF,TGTGCCAGCAGCTCCAGGGCTGTAAATGAGCAGTTCTTC
TRBD1,TRBJ2-3,hyperexpanded,TRBV4-3,CASSQGRGRITDTQYF,TGCGCCAGCAGCCAAGGTAGGGGGCGGATCACAGATACGCAGTATTTT
TRBD2,TRBJ2-1,NA,TRBV19,CASSSSGSGIYNEQFF,TGTGCCAGTAGTTCCAGTGGTAGCGGGATCTACAATGAGCAGTTCTTC
TRBD1,TRBJ2-1,few,TRBV10-3,CAISDSGTGNRWQFF,TGTGCCATCAGTGATTCCGGGACAGGGAATCGTTGGCAGTTCTTC
NA,TRBJ2-1,NA,TRBV28,CASTSPQGYNEQFF,TGTGCCAGCACGAGCCCTCAGGGGTACAATGAGCAGTTCTTC
NA,TRBJ2-3,many,TRBV4-2,CASSSEPGHSTDTQYF,TGTGCCAGCAGCTCAGAACCGGGACATAGCACAGATACGCAGTATTTT
NA,TRBJ2-2,few,TRBV20-1,CSARARTGELFF,TGCAGTGCTAGAGCACGTACCGGGGAGCTGTTTTTT
NA,TRBJ1-1,NA,TRBV5-4,CASSSGRSPEAFF,TGTGCCAGCAGCTCAGGGAGGTCGCCTGAAGCTTTCTTT
NA,TRBJ2-7,many,TRBV28,CATGPVGGWNEQYF,TGTGCCACCGGCCCAGTCGGGGGTTGGAACGAGCAGTACTTC
NA,TRBJ1-2,many,TRBV27,CASSSGGYGYTF,TGTGCCAGCAGCTCCGGGGGGTATGGCTACACCTTC
TRBD1,TRBJ2-1,many,TRBV2,CASSGEQTGFEQFF,TGTGCCAGCAGTGGAGAACAGACAGGGTTTGAGCAGTTCTTC
TRBD1,TRBJ2-7,NA,TRBV20-1,CSARDTGGINEQYF,TGCAGTGCTAGAGACACAGGGGGCATCAACGAGCAGTACTTC
NA,TRBJ2-1,NA,TRBV6-5,CASSQVAYNEQFF,TGTGCCAGCAGTCAAGTGGCCTACAATGAGCAGTTCTTC
TRBD1,TRBJ2-7,many,TRBV18,CASSLGQGAWEQYF,TGTGCCAGCTCACTGGGACAGGGGGCTTGGGAGCAGTACTTC
NA,TRBJ1-2,once,TRBV7-2,CASSLGQLYGYTF,TGTGCCAGCAGCTTAGGACAGCTCTATGGCTACACCTTC
TRBD1,TRBJ2-7,NA,TRBV28,CASTLSTGPYEQYF,TGTGCCAGCACCCTCTCGACAGGGCCCTACGAGCAGTACTTC